This is a list of T cell receptor beta chains from one sample in a study of blood T cell repertoires in COVID-19. Some clones are missing from TCRdb's copy, which holds only in-frame ones; the method was immunoSEQ multiplex PCR. The profile covers approximately 48,000 clones, with approximately 85% appearing a single time and around 6% taken by the ten largest. Specimen: peripheral blood. The receptors were gathered from a man aged 60 to 69 with acute or convalescent COVID-19. Both conserved end residues are trimmed from each CDR3. The order of the fields is V gene, J gene, CDR3 protein.

V gene: TRBV11-2
J gene: TRBJ1-1
CDR3 protein: ASTHRAFLPEAF

V gene: TRBV19
J gene: TRBJ2-7
CDR3 protein: ASSMGQFAYEQY

V gene: TRBV6-2/TRBV6-3
J gene: TRBJ2-3
CDR3 protein: ASCPGLAGVAQY

V gene: TRBV9
J gene: TRBJ2-3
CDR3 protein: ASSPVGGHGDTQY

V gene: TRBV19
J gene: TRBJ1-1
CDR3 protein: ASSISPPTGTEAF

V gene: TRBV27
J gene: TRBJ1-3
CDR3 protein: ASSTTGHSGNTIY

V gene: TRBV19
J gene: TRBJ2-1
CDR3 protein: ASSPVDRYNEQF

V gene: TRBV10-3
J gene: TRBJ1-1
CDR3 protein: AITRTGITEAF

V gene: TRBV6-1
J gene: TRBJ1-2
CDR3 protein: ASSEQTDYGYT

V gene: TRBV27
J gene: TRBJ2-3
CDR3 protein: ASSPQAPDTDTQY

V gene: TRBV28
J gene: TRBJ1-1
CDR3 protein: ASSFPQTGGTKAF

V gene: TRBV28
J gene: TRBJ2-1
CDR3 protein: ASTLTGSYNEQF

V gene: TRBV28
J gene: TRBJ1-6
CDR3 protein: ASSLLRDRPLH

V gene: TRBV19
J gene: TRBJ2-3
CDR3 protein: ASSPWGGPSTDTQY

V gene: TRBV7-7
J gene: TRBJ1-3
CDR3 protein: ASSLVYGNTIY

V gene: TRBV15
J gene: TRBJ1-1
CDR3 protein: ATSRDPAMNTEAF

V gene: TRBV7-3
J gene: TRBJ1-1
CDR3 protein: ASSLGGQLNTEAF

V gene: TRBV20-1
J gene: TRBJ2-3
CDR3 protein: SASRGSTDTQY

V gene: TRBV27
J gene: TRBJ2-1
CDR3 protein: ASSLSYRTRTPNEQF

V gene: TRBV27
J gene: TRBJ2-1
CDR3 protein: ASSSQGAGEVNEQF

V gene: TRBV19
J gene: TRBJ1-6
CDR3 protein: ASSMEYGRDANSPLH

V gene: TRBV27
J gene: TRBJ2-2
CDR3 protein: ASSFASGSTNTGELF

V gene: TRBV30
J gene: TRBJ2-7
CDR3 protein: AWSSGYEQY

V gene: TRBV9
J gene: TRBJ2-3
CDR3 protein: ASSPRLGDTDTQY

V gene: TRBV19
J gene: TRBJ2-3
CDR3 protein: ASSPIDTQY

V gene: TRBV5-1
J gene: TRBJ2-1
CDR3 protein: ASSQTGGSYNEQF

V gene: TRBV28
J gene: TRBJ2-2
CDR3 protein: ASSLRSLSAGELF

V gene: TRBV6-6
J gene: TRBJ2-7
CDR3 protein: ASTISGRGNEQY

V gene: TRBV18
J gene: TRBJ2-2
CDR3 protein: ASSDSTANTGELF

V gene: TRBV30
J gene: TRBJ1-4
CDR3 protein: AAGVGKMGEKLF

V gene: TRBV4-1
J gene: TRBJ2-5
CDR3 protein: ASSQRERERGAETQY

V gene: TRBV15
J gene: TRBJ2-1
CDR3 protein: ATSRDRQDNEQF

V gene: TRBV7-3
J gene: TRBJ2-1
CDR3 protein: ASSLMGAQVNNEQF

V gene: TRBV5-8
J gene: TRBJ1-5
CDR3 protein: ASTRTGGNQPQH

V gene: TRBV18
J gene: TRBJ1-1
CDR3 protein: ASSYTGENTEAF

V gene: TRBV9
J gene: TRBJ1-3
CDR3 protein: ASSNEGRGNTIY

V gene: TRBV5-4
J gene: TRBJ2-1
CDR3 protein: ASGGTGSYNEQF

V gene: TRBV10-1
J gene: TRBJ2-5
CDR3 protein: ASSPGGREETQY

V gene: TRBV27
J gene: TRBJ2-3
CDR3 protein: ASRGAGTFPDTQY

V gene: TRBV13
J gene: TRBJ2-1
CDR3 protein: ASSFVDNEQF

V gene: TRBV10-3
J gene: TRBJ1-2
CDR3 protein: AISEGQPGGYT

V gene: TRBV24-1
J gene: TRBJ1-5
CDR3 protein: ATSDRQGANQPQH

V gene: TRBV7-2
J gene: TRBJ2-7
CDR3 protein: ASTPLDYEQY

V gene: TRBV10-3
J gene: TRBJ2-5
CDR3 protein: AISTPLQETQY

V gene: TRBV9
J gene: TRBJ1-2
CDR3 protein: ASSVRQGTTGGYT

V gene: TRBV2
J gene: TRBJ2-7
CDR3 protein: ASSEISGGASSYEQY

V gene: TRBV6-1
J gene: TRBJ1-5
CDR3 protein: ASSEGILADQPQH

V gene: TRBV5-1
J gene: TRBJ1-3
CDR3 protein: ASSLAGSSSGNTIY

V gene: TRBV10-3
J gene: TRBJ2-1
CDR3 protein: AIRSTGASNEQF

V gene: TRBV6-6
J gene: TRBJ1-3
CDR3 protein: ASSRGPGSSGNTIY